This T cell receptor (beta chain) was identified in a study of blood T cells in healthy people across ages. The study drew donors from healthy Caucasian individuals in Russia aged about 6 to 95. Isolated per sample were at least 7 million PBMCs. The J segment lost 2 bases and the V segment lost 6 bases, leaving 7 bases of the junction unmatched. This CDR3 is 15 amino acids long. CDR1 is SGHTA and CDR2 is FQGNSA in the germline V gene. Using a J-beta primer mix together with a sample-barcoded 5' primer, a second PCR was run for about 6 to 11 cycles. A single record per CDR3 protein comes from TCRdb applying MiXCR to the 5' RACE reads. This table has approximately 730,000 distinct CDR3 sequences, 50% to 65% appearing once.

The TCR sequence derives from a man older than 75 in good health. The sample was blood. This sequence joins TRBV7-2 and TRBJ2-1; 7 positions match TRBD2. CDR3 nucleotide sequence: TGTGCCAGCAGAATCAGCGGGAACGCCTACAATGAGCAGTTCTTC. Translated: CASRISGNAYNEQFF.